This is a list of T cell receptor beta chains from one sample in a study of T-cell reconstitution after alpha-beta-depleted transplantation in children. Using its own MiXCR run on the PCR reads, TCRdb lists one record per CDR3 protein. The sample yields about 490,000 distinct CDR3 sequences, about 10% seen once. Sequences were derived from PBMCs, sampled before TCRalphabeta/CD19-depleted stem cell transplant. These receptors were obtained from a child aged 2 to 10 with inherited bone marrow failure, due to receive a stem cell transplant. The CDR3 runs from the conserved cysteine through the conserved F or W. A D gene is named only where the DNA matches it firmly. Clone size is given for some rows only: seen once, a few or many times, or a class if the clone is expanded.

V gene,D gene,CDR3 length,clone size,J gene,CDR3 DNA,CDR3 protein
TRBV18,TRBD2,15,-,TRBJ2-1,TGTGCCAGCTCACCAACAAGCGGGAGGGAAAATGAGCAGTTCTTC,CASSPTSGRENEQFF
TRBV7-2,-,14,many,TRBJ2-7,TGTGCCAGCAGCTTAGTTGGGCGGGAAAAGGAGCAGTACTTC,CASSLVGREKEQYF
TRBV6-1,-,14,-,TRBJ2-3,TGTGCCACCACCGGGACGTCTAGCACAGATACGCAGTATTTT,CATTGTSSTDTQYF
TRBV6-5,-,15,-,TRBJ2-7,TGTGCCAGCAGTTACTCGCGCAGGGTCTACGACGAGCAGTACTTC,CASSYSRRVYDEQYF
TRBV20-1,TRBD2,18,few,TRBJ2-1,TGCAGTGCTAGACCAGATCTAATCCTAGCGGGAGTTTGGTATGAGCAGTTCTTC,CSARPDLILAGVWYEQFF
TRBV28,-,15,many,TRBJ1-5,TGTGCCAGCACCCTGTGGCGGACGAGCAATCAGCCCCAGCATTTT,CASTLWRTSNQPQHF
TRBV18,TRBD1,14,few,TRBJ2-7,TGTGCCAGCTCACCGACAGGGGCCTCGGCGGAGCAGTACTTC,CASSPTGASAEQYF
TRBV7-9,-,13,-,TRBJ1-6,TGTGCCAGCAGCCCCCCGGGGGATTCACCCCTCCACTTT,CASSPPGDSPLHF
TRBV7-9,-,17,-,TRBJ2-7,TGTGCCAGCAGCTTATGGCGCTTGGGCCTTCGGCCATACGAGCAGTACTTC,CASSLWRLGLRPYEQYF
TRBV12-3/TRBV12-4,-,12,few,TRBJ2-7,TGTGCCAGCAGTTGGACTGTGAACGAGCAGTACTTC,CASSWTVNEQYF
TRBV28,-,13,many,TRBJ2-1,TGTGCCAGTATGCGGGACTTTTACAATGAGCAGTTCTTC,CASMRDFYNEQFF
TRBV5-1,-,14,many,TRBJ2-7,TGCGCCAGCAGGTCTGGCCTACGAACCTACGAGCAGTACTTC,CASRSGLRTYEQYF
TRBV29-1,-,12,many,TRBJ2-2,TGCAGCGTTTTCCTGAACACCGGGGAGCTGTTTTTT,CSVFLNTGELFF
TRBV4-3,TRBD2,16,many,TRBJ2-1,TGCGCCAGCAGCCAAGGGACTAGCGGGGAAGGTGGGTTACGGTTCTTC,CASSQGTSGEGGLRFF
TRBV9,TRBD1,20,many,TRBJ2-5,TGTGCCAGCAGCGCGGTGGGGACATTAACAGGGGGCCAAGGCCAAGAGACCCAGTACTTC,CASSAVGTLTGGQGQETQYF
TRBV27,TRBD1,14,few,TRBJ2-5,TGTGCCAGCAGTGCAGGGACAGGGGGAAAGACCCAGTACTTC,CASSAGTGGKTQYF
TRBV20-1,-,13,many,TRBJ2-1,TGCAGTGCTAGACGGAACTCCTACAATGAGCAGTTCTTC,CSARRNSYNEQFF
TRBV12-3/TRBV12-4,-,13,many,TRBJ1-1,TGTGCCAGCAAAACCAGAGCGAACACTGAAGCTTTCTTT,CASKTRANTEAFF
TRBV10-3,TRBD1,15,many,TRBJ1-2,TGTGCCATCAGTGAGCCGGGACAGGGGAGGGATGGCTACACCTTC,CAISEPGQGRDGYTF
TRBV29-1,TRBD1,14,many,TRBJ1-5,TGCAGCGTTAGTGGACAGGACTACAATCAGCCCCAGCATTTT,CSVSGQDYNQPQHF
TRBV20-1,TRBD2,13,few,TRBJ2-2,TGCAGTGCTAGGAGCGGGAGTTCCGGGGAGCTGTTTTTT,CSARSGSSGELFF
TRBV11-1,-,16,once,TRBJ2-3,TGTGCCAGCAGCCCGCTAGCGTACTTAAGCACAGATACGCAGTATTTT,CASSPLAYLSTDTQYF
TRBV3-1,TRBD2,20,-,TRBJ2-7,TGTGCCAGCAGCCACTTAAGCCCGGGACTAGCGGGCCGTCGTGGCCACGAGCAGTACTTC,CASSHLSPGLAGRRGHEQYF
TRBV4-3,-,17,many,TRBJ2-1,TGCGCCAGCAGCCCAACATCATCTAGAAGCTCCTACAATGAGCAGTTCTTC,CASSPTSSRSSYNEQFF
TRBV28,TRBD2,14,many,TRBJ2-1,TGTGCCAGCTTGGGGCTAGCGGATTACAATGAGCAGTTCTTC,CASLGLADYNEQFF
TRBV11-2,TRBD2,16,-,TRBJ2-7,TGTGCCAGCAGCTTAGCATTCCTAGCGGGAGCGGACGAGCAGTACTTC,CASSLAFLAGADEQYF
TRBV19,-,15,-,TRBJ2-1,TGTGCCAGTAGCAAGGGCGGAAACTCCTACAATGAGCAGTTCTTC,CASSKGGNSYNEQFF
TRBV5-4,TRBD1,13,once,TRBJ2-7,TGTGCCAGCAGCCAAACAGGGGGCCACGAGCAGTACTTC,CASSQTGGHEQYF
TRBV6-1,TRBD1,14,many,TRBJ2-7,TGTGCCAGCAGGGGACAGGGAATCTCCTACGAGCAGTACTTC,CASRGQGISYEQYF
TRBV12-3/TRBV12-4,-,13,many,TRBJ1-1,TGTGCCAGCAGTTTCGGACAGTCTTATGAAGCTTTCTTT,CASSFGQSYEAFF
TRBV5-1,TRBD2,16,many,TRBJ2-1,TGCGCCAGCAGCCTATGGACTAGCGGAGGCGTCAATGAGCAGTTCTTC,CASSLWTSGGVNEQFF
TRBV24-1,TRBD1,13,many,TRBJ2-3,TGTGCCACCAGTGACAGGGGGCGGGATACGCAGTATTTT,CATSDRGRDTQYF
TRBV7-9,-,13,many,TRBJ2-3,TGTGCCAGCATGATGCCGGACGCGGATACGCAGTATTTT,CASMMPDADTQYF
TRBV6-5,-,15,many,TRBJ1-1,TGTGCCAGCAGTCCCCTGGGAGGGTTGTTTACTGAAGCTTTCTTT,CASSPLGGLFTEAFF
TRBV30,-,14,-,TRBJ2-2,TGTGCCAGTAGTGTCCGGCTAGCGACTGAGGAGCTGTTTTTT,CASSVRLATEELFF
TRBV21-1,-,17,many,TRBJ2-1,TGTGCCAGCAGCAAAGCCGCAATATTAAGGACCTACAATGAGCAGTTCTTC,CASSKAAILRTYNEQFF
TRBV12-3/TRBV12-4,TRBD1,14,few,TRBJ2-7,TGTGCCAGCAGTTTAGAGACAGGGCCCTACGAGCAGTACTTC,CASSLETGPYEQYF
TRBV20-1,TRBD2,17,-,TRBJ2-5,TGCAGTGCTAGACCCGAACCGGGACTAGCGGGAGTAGAGACCCAGTACTTC,CSARPEPGLAGVETQYF
TRBV9,TRBD2,14,many,TRBJ2-7,TGTGCCAGCAGCCCCGCACTTTCGGGGGGCGAGCAGTACTTC,CASSPALSGGEQYF
TRBV18,TRBD1,15,-,TRBJ1-6,TGTGCCAGCTCGCTCTATGGGACAGGGAATTCACCCCTCCACTTT,CASSLYGTGNSPLHF
TRBV27,TRBD1,16,many,TRBJ2-7,TGTGCCAGCAGTTCCCATACGGGACAGGGGCCTATCGAGCAGTACTTC,CASSSHTGQGPIEQYF
TRBV5-1,TRBD2,15,many,TRBJ2-5,TGCGCCAGCAGCTTGGAGCCTAGCGGGAGGAAGACCCAGTACTTC,CASSLEPSGRKTQYF
TRBV20-1,-,14,-,TRBJ1-5,TGCAGTGCTAGAGGGGGGAGGAGCAATCAGCCCCAGCATTTT,CSARGGRSNQPQHF
TRBV21-1,-,13,many,TRBJ2-7,TGTGCCAGCAGCAGTTCTGACAGTCTCGAGCAGTACTTC,CASSSSDSLEQYF